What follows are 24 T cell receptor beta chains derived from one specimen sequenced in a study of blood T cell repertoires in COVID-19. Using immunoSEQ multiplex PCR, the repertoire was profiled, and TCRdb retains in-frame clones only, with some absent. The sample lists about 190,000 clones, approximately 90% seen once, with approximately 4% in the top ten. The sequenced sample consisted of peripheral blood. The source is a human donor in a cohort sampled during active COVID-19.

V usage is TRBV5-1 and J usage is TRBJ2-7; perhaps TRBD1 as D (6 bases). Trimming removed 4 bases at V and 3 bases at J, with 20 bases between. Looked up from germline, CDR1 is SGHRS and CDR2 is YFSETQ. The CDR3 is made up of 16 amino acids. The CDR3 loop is CASSGGPGDTGYEQYF. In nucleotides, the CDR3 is TGCGCCAGCAGCGGCGGACCCGGGGACACGGGCTACGAGCAGTACTTC. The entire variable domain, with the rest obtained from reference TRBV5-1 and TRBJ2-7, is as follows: KAGVTQTPRYLIKTRGQQVTLSCSPISGHRSVSWYQQTPGQGLQFLFEYFSETQRNKGNFPGRFSGRQFSNSRSEMNVSTLELGDSALYLCASSGGPGDTGYEQYFGPGTRLTVT.

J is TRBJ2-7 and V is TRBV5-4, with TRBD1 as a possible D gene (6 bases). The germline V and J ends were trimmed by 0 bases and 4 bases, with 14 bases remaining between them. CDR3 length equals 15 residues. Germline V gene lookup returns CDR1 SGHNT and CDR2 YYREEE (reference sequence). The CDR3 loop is CASSLGRDTLYEQYF. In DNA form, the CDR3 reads TGTGCCAGCAGCTTGGGACGGGACACCCTATACGAGCAGTACTTC.

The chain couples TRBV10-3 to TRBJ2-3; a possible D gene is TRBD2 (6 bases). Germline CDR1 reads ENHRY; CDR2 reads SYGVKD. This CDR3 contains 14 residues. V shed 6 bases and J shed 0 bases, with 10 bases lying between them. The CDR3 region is CAIRASASTDTQYF. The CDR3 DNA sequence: TGTGCCATCAGAGCTAGCGCTAGCACAGATACGCAGTATTTT.

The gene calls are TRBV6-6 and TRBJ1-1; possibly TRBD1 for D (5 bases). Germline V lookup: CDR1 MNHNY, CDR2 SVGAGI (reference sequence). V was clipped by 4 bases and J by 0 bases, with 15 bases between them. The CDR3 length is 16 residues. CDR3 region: CASSSNTGTLNTEAFF. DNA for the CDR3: TGTGCCAGCAGTTCTAACACAGGAACTTTGAACACTGAAGCTTTCTTT.

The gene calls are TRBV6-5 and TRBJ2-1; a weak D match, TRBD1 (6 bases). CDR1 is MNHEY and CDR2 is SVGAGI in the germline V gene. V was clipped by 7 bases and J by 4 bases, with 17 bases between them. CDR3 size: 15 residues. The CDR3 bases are TGTGCCAGCAAGGCCAAACGGGACATTTACAATGAGCAGTTCTTC. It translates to CASKAKRDIYNEQFF.

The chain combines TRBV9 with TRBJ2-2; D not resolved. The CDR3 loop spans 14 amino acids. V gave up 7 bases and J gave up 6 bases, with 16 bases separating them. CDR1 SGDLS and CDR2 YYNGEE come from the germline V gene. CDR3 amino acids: CASGLDQYPGELFF. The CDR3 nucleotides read TGTGCCAGCGGCCTCGATCAGTACCCCGGGGAGCTGTTTTTT.

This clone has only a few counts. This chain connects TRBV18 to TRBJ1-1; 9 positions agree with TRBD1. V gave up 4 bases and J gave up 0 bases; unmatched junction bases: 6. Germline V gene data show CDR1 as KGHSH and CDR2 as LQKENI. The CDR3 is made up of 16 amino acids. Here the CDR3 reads CASSHGTGNLNTEAFF. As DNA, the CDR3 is TGTGCCAGCTCACACGGGACAGGGAACCTGAACACTGAAGCTTTCTTT.

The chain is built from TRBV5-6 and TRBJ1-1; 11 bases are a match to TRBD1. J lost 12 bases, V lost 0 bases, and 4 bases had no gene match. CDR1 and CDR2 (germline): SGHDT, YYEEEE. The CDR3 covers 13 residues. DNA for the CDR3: TGTGCCAGCAGCTTGGGGACAGGGGGCGAATCTTTCTTT. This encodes CASSLGTGGESFF.

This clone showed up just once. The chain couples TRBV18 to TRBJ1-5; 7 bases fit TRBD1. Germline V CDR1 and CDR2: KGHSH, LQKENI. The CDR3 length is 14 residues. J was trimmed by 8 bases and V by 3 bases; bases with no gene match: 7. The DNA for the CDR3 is TGTGCCAGCTCACCCCGACAGGGTATGGAGCCCCAGCATTTT. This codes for CASSPRQGMEPQHF.

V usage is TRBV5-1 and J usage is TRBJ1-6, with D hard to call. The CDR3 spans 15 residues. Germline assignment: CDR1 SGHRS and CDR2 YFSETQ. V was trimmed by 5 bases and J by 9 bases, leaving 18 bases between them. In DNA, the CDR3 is TGCGCCAGCAGGACCGGCTCCGGGAATTTTTCACCCCTCCACTTT. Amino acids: CASRTGSGNFSPLHF.

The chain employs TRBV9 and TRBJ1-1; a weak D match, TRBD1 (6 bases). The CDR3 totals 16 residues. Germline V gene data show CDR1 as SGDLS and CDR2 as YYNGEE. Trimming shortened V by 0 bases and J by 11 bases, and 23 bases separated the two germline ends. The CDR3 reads CASSVEPRTGFLEAFF. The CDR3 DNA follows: TGTGCCAGCAGCGTAGAACCTAGAACAGGGTTTTTGGAGGCTTTCTTT.

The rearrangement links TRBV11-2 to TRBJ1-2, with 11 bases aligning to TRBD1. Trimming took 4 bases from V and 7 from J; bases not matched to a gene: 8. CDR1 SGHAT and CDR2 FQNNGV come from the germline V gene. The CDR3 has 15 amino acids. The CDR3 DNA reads TGTGCCAGCAGCTCCGGGACAGGGGGATTTCTTGGCTACACCTTC. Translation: CASSSGTGGFLGYTF.

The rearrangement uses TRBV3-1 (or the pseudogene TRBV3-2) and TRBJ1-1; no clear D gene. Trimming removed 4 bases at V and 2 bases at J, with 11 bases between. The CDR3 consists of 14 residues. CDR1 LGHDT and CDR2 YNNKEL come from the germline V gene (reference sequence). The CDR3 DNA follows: TGTGCCAGCAGCCCCGATTTTAGTAACACTGAAGCTTTCTTT. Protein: CASSPDFSNTEAFF.

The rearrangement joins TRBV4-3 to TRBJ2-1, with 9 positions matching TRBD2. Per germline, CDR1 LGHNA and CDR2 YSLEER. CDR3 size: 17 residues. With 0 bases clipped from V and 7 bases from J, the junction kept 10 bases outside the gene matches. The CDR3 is CASSQDFLASGVNEQFF. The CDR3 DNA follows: TGCGCCAGCAGCCAAGATTTTTTGGCTAGCGGGGTTAATGAGCAGTTCTTC.

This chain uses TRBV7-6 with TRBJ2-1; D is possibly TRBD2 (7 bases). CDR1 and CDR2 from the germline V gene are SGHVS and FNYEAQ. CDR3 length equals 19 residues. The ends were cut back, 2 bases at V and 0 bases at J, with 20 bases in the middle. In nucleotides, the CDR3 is TGTGCCAGCAGCTTACTGGGTGGCGGGGGCCCTAGCTCCTACAATGAGCAGTTCTTC. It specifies CASSLLGGGGPSSYNEQFF. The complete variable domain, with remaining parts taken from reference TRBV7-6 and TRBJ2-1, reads GAGVSQSPRYKVTKRGQDVALRCDPISGHVSLYWYRQALGQGPEFLTYFNYEAQQDKSGLPNDRFSAERPEGSISTLTIQRTEQRDSAMYRCASSLLGGGGPSSYNEQFFGPGTRLTVL.

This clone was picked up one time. The DNA for the CDR3 is TGTGCCAGCAGCCGGGATGGACAGGGCCACGAGCAGTACTTC. Its translation is CASSRDGQGHEQYF. J is TRBJ2-7 and V is TRBV5-4; 8 positions agree with TRBD1. Per the germline V gene, CDR1 is SGHNT and CDR2 is YYREEE (reference sequence). The V and J ends lost 4 bases and 5 bases, in that order; junction bases with no gene match: 8. This CDR3 has 14 residues.

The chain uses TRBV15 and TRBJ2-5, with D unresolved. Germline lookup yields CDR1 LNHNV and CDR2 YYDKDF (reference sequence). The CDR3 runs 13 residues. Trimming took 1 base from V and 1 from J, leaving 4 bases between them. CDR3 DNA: TGTGCCACCAGCAGAGCTTTCCAAGAGACCCAGTACTTC. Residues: CATSRAFQETQYF.

The CDR3 spells CASSLVGQGSEQFF. For the CDR3, the DNA is TGTGCCAGCAGCTTAGTCGGACAGGGTAGTGAGCAGTTCTTC. The chain links TRBV11-3 to TRBJ2-1, with 8 nucleotides matching TRBD1. Germline values: CDR1 SGHNT, CDR2 YENEEA. This CDR3 contains 14 residues. V lost 1 base to trimming and J lost 9 bases; unmatched junction nucleotides: 5. The full variable domain, completed using reference TRBV11-3 and TRBJ2-1, is EAGVVQSPRYKIIEKKQPVAFWCNPISGHNTLYWYLQNLGQGPELLIRYENEEAVDDSQLPKDRFSAERLKGVDSTLKIQPAELGDSAVYLCASSLVGQGSEQFFGPGTRLTVL.

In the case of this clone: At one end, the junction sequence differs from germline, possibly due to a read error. CDR3 in amino acids: CASSLAPGQGQNTEAFF. The CDR3 DNA reads as TGTGCTAGCAGCTTAGCCCCGGGACAGGGGCAGAACACTGAAGCTTTCTTT. The chain couples TRBV7-7 to TRBJ1-1; 10 nucleotides match TRBD1. The CDR3 extends over 17 amino acids. Germline V gene lookup returns CDR1 SSHAT and CDR2 FNYEAQ (reference sequence).

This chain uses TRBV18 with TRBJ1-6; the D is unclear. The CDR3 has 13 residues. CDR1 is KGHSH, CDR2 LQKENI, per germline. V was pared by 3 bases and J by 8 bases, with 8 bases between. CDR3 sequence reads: CASSPSGDSPLHF. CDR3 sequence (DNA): TGTGCCAGCTCACCCAGCGGGGATTCACCCCTCCACTTT.

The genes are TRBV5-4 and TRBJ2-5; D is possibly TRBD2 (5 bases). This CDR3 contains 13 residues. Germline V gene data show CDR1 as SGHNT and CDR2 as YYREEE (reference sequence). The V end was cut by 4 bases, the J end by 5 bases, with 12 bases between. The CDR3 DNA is TGTGCCAGCAGCCTTGCGGGTTGGGAGACCCAGTACTTC. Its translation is CASSLAGWETQYF. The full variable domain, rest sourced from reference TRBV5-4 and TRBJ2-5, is ETGVTQSPTHLIKTRGQQVTLRCSSQSGHNTVSWYQQALGQGPQFIFQYYREEENGRGNFPPRFSGLQFPNYSSELNVNALELDDSALYLCASSLAGWETQYFGPGTRLLVL.

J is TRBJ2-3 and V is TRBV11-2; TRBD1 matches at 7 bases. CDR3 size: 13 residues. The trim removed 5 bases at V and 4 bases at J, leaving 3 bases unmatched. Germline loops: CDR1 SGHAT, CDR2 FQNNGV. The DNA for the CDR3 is TGTGCCAGCAGCGACAGGGTCGCAGATACGCAGTATTTT. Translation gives CASSDRVADTQYF.

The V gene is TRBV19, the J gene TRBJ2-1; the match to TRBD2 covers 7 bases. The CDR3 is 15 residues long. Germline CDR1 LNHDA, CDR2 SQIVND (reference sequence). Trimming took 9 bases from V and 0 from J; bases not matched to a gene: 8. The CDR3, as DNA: TGTGCCAGCAATACAGCGGGAAGCTCCTACAATGAGCAGTTCTTC. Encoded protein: CASNTAGSSYNEQFF.

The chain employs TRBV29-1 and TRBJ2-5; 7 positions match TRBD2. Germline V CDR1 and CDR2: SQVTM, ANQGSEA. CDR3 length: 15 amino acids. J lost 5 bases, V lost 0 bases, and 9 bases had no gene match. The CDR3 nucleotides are TGCAGCGTTGAAGATCTGGGAGGGCCGCGTGAGACCCAGTACTTC. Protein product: CSVEDLGGPRETQYF.